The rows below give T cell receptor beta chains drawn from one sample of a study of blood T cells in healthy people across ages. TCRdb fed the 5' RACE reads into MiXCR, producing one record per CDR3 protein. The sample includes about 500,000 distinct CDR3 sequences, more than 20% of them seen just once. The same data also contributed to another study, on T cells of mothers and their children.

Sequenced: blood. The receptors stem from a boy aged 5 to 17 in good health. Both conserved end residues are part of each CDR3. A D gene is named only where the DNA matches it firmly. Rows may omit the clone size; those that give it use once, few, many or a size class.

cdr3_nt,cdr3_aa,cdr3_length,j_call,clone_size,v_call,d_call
TGCAGCGTTGAGACGGGGGCCCTCTACGAGCAGTACTTC,CSVETGALYEQYF,13,TRBJ2-7,-,TRBV29-1,-
TGTGCCAGCAGTCCGGACGGATACTATGGCTACACCTTC,CASSPDGYYGYTF,13,TRBJ1-2,-,TRBV6-6,-
TGTGCCAGCAGTTTGGGCAGCCCCTACGAGCAGTACTTC,CASSLGSPYEQYF,13,TRBJ2-7,few,TRBV28,-
TGCAGTGCTAGGTCCCCGTCTTGGGGACTTAAATCCTACGAGCAGTACTTC,CSARSPSWGLKSYEQYF,17,TRBJ2-7,-,TRBV20-1,-
TGCAGTGCCAGGGACCAAAATAAAGGAAACACCATATATTTT,CSARDQNKGNTIYF,14,TRBJ1-3,few,TRBV20-1,-
TGCGCCAGCAGCCCGGCGGGCAGTGGGAGGGCCGGAGATACGCAGTATTTT,CASSPAGSGRAGDTQYF,17,TRBJ2-3,-,TRBV4-1,TRBD2
TGCAGCGTTGCCCTAGCGGGGCTCACAGATATGCAGTATTTT,CSVALAGLTDMQYF,14,TRBJ2-3,-,TRBV29-1,TRBD2
TGTGCCTGGAGAGCGAGAGGTGTCAATGAGCAGTTCTTC,CAWRARGVNEQFF,13,TRBJ2-1,-,TRBV30,-
TGTGCCAGCAGCTTAGTCACACAGGGTTCATCACCCCTCCACTTT,CASSLVTQGSSPLHF,15,TRBJ1-6,few,TRBV7-2,-
TGCGCCAGCAGCCAAGATCCCCCCCTAGCGGGGGGCGACACCGGGGAGCTGTTTTTT,CASSQDPPLAGGDTGELFF,19,TRBJ2-2,few,TRBV4-3,TRBD2
TGTGCCAGCAGCCCAGGCCGGACAGGCCTTAGCAATCAGCCCCAGCATTTT,CASSPGRTGLSNQPQHF,17,TRBJ1-5,few,TRBV6-1,TRBD1
TGTGCCAGCAGTTACTCGGGACAGGGCGCGGGGGAGACCCAGTACTTC,CASSYSGQGAGETQYF,16,TRBJ2-5,few,TRBV6-5,TRBD1
TGCAGTGCTAGAGATTTGCGGGACTGGAGCAATCAGCCCCAGCATTTT,CSARDLRDWSNQPQHF,16,TRBJ1-5,few,TRBV20-1,-
TGTGCCACCAGCAGAGATCAATCTAGCGGGACCTACAATGAGCAGTTCTTC,CATSRDQSSGTYNEQFF,17,TRBJ2-1,-,TRBV15,TRBD2